Presented here are 27 T cell receptor beta chains from one specimen sequenced in a study of cytomegalovirus exposure and HLA in healthy donors. PCR was performed using 60 Vbeta and 13 Jbeta primers. The table came from immunoSEQ multiplex PCR; TCRdb's copy has only in-frame clones and leaves some out. The sample consists of roughly 130,000 clones, 76% of them appearing once. Sequencing was performed on PBMCs. The receptors stem from a man between 35 and 55 years old in good health and CMV-seronegative.

The chain recombines TRBV5-6 with TRBJ2-5; TRBD2 agrees at 11 bases. Losses at the gene ends were 0 bases for V and 5 bases for J; bases not matched to a gene: 6. This CDR3 comprises 16 residues. Germline CDR1 reads SGHDT; CDR2 reads YYEEEE. This CDR3 reads CASSLGGLAVLETQYF. The CDR3 DNA sequence: TGTGCCAGCAGCTTGGGGGGACTAGCGGTCCTGGAGACCCAGTACTTC. Looking up the rest from reference TRBV5-6 and TRBJ2-5 gives the full variable domain: DAGVTQSPTHLIKTRGQQVTLRCSPKSGHDTVSWYQQALGQGPQFIFQYYEEEERQRGNFPDRFSGHQFPNYSSELNVNALLLGDSALYLCASSLGGLAVLETQYFGPGTRLLVL.

This sequence joins TRBV28 and TRBJ2-7, with 8 bases matching TRBD2. The CDR3 runs 15 residues. Germline CDR1 MDHEN, CDR2 SYDVKM. Trimming cost V 6 bases and J 3 bases; bases outside gene matches: 10. The CDR3: CASRSPGGLGYEQYF. The CDR3 coding sequence is TGTGCCAGCAGGTCCCCGGGGGGGTTGGGCTACGAGCAGTACTTC.

The sample holds a few counts of this clone. The chain couples TRBV28 to TRBJ1-6; D possibly corresponds to TRBD1 (6 bases). V was shortened by 6 bases and J by 0 bases, with 12 bases between the two germline ends. The germline V gene has CDR1 MDHEN and CDR2 SYDVKM. The CDR3 covers 16 residues. The DNA for the CDR3 is TGTGCCAGCAGCCACAGGGCAGACTCCTATAATTCACCCCTCCACTTT. Its translation: CASSHRADSYNSPLHF.

The chain is built from TRBV28 and TRBJ2-5; 8 bases align to TRBD2. This CDR3 contains 14 residues. CDR1 and CDR2 (germline): MDHEN, SYDVKM. V lost 5 bases to trimming and J lost 5 bases; unmatched junction nucleotides: 7. CDR3 residues: CASSPRAGVETQYF. DNA of the CDR3: TGTGCCAGCAGTCCTCGAGCGGGAGTGGAGACCCAGTACTTC.

This clone was recorded only once. This chain's CDR3 is CASSLQYSGANVLTF. The CDR3 DNA sequence: TGTGCCAGTAGTTTACAATACTCTGGGGCCAACGTCCTGACTTTC. The V and J genes are TRBV19 and TRBJ2-6; D not resolved. V shed 5 bases and J shed 0 bases, with 8 bases lying between them. The V gene's germline CDR1 is LNHDA and CDR2 SQIVND (reference sequence). The CDR3 has 15 residues. The entire variable domain, with the rest obtained from reference TRBV19 and TRBJ2-6, is as follows: DGGITQSPKYLFRKEGQNVTLSCEQNLNHDAMYWYRQDPGQGLRLIYYSQIVNDFQKGDIAEGYSVSREKKESFPLTVTSAQKNPTAFYLCASSLQYSGANVLTFGAGSRLTVL.

With respect to this clone: The junction and the germline gene differ at one end; a read error may be behind it. The chain is built from TRBV9 and TRBJ2-5; 11 nucleotides agree with TRBD2. Per the germline V gene, CDR1 is SGDLS and CDR2 is YYNGEE. The CDR3 loop spans 18 amino acids. This CDR3 reads CASSVVGLAGGVQGTQYF. CDR3 in DNA: TGTGCCAGCAGCGTAGTTGGGCTAGCGGGAGGTGTTCAAGGGACCCAGTACTTC.

V is TRBV11-1 and J is TRBJ2-3, with 9 nucleotides matching TRBD2. This CDR3 has 18 amino acids. V gave up 5 bases and J gave up 6 bases; unmatched junction bases: 18. Germline V lookup: CDR1 SGHAT, CDR2 FQDESV (reference sequence). The CDR3 is CASSLVTGLAPLDDTQYF. The CDR3 region has the DNA TGTGCCAGCAGCCTTGTAACGGGACTAGCACCTTTGGACGATACGCAGTATTTT.

The sample holds a few counts of this clone. The genes are TRBV12-5 and TRBJ2-2; 12 bases map to TRBD2. Germline CDR1 LGHNT, CDR2 FRNRAP. This CDR3 has 18 amino acids. Losses at the gene ends were 1 base for V and 6 bases for J; bases not matched to a gene: 9. The CDR3 DNA follows: TGTGCTAGTGGTTTGGGCAGATCCGGGACTAGCGGGCCCGGGGAGCTGTTTTTT. It is translated as CASGLGRSGTSGPGELFF.

This rearrangement joins TRBV18 to TRBJ2-7; 7 bases are a match to TRBD1. This CDR3 spans 11 amino acids. CDR1 is KGHSH and CDR2 is LQKENI in the germline V gene. J was trimmed by 7 bases and V by 4 bases; bases with no gene match: 1. The CDR3 is CASSLGQEQYF. CDR3 nucleotides: TGTGCCAGCTCACTGGGACAGGAGCAGTACTTC.

The chain carries TRBV4-2 and TRBJ2-5, with 13 nucleotides matching TRBD2. The DNA end is more similar to TRBJ2-7, so the J call may be wrong. Germline lookup yields CDR1 LGHNA and CDR2 YNFKEQ. The CDR3 sequence is 19 residues long. The CDR3 bases are TGTGCCAGCAGCCCGCCGGGACTAGCGGGGCCTATCGAGGTCTACGAGCAGTACTTC. Amino acids: CASSPPGLAGPIEVYEQYF.

The rearrangement joins TRBV7-2 to TRBJ1-3; weak D call: TRBD1 (6 bases). CDR3 length equals 18 residues. V lost 5 bases and J lost 0, with 20 bases in between. The germline V gene has CDR1 SGHTA and CDR2 FQGNSA. The CDR3 DNA reads as TGTGCCAGCAGCCCCTCGACAGGCCTACTGAGCTCTGGAAACACCATATATTTT. Translated, it gives CASSPSTGLLSSGNTIYF.

The chain carries TRBV2 and TRBJ2-1; weak D call: TRBD2 (7 bases). CDR1 is SNHLY, CDR2 FYNNEI, per germline. The CDR3 covers 13 residues. V lost 7 bases to trimming and J lost 10 bases, with 17 bases between them. The CDR3 protein is CASIFEGGGEQFF. The CDR3 nucleotides are TGTGCCAGCATTTTCGAGGGAGGGGGAGAGCAGTTCTTC.

The rearrangement joins TRBV5-4 to TRBJ2-3, with 9 bases aligning to TRBD2. CDR1 SGHNT and CDR2 YYREEE come from the germline V gene (reference sequence). This CDR3 is 16 amino acids long. Germline trimming cut 0 bases from V and 4 bases from J; bases unmatched to any gene: 6. The chain's CDR3 is CASSLVPAGGSDTQYF. The DNA of the CDR3 is TGTGCCAGCAGCTTGGTTCCAGCGGGAGGCTCAGATACGCAGTATTTT.

The chain couples TRBV25-1 to TRBJ1-1, with TRBD1 matching over 9 bases. From germline, CDR1 is MGHDK and CDR2 SYGVNS. V dropped 4 bases and J dropped 1; count of bases not matched to a gene: 4. The CDR3 contains 15 residues. CDR3 nucleotides: TGTGCCAGCAGTGCCACGACAGGGGGGAACACTGAAGCTTTCTTT. Translation: CASSATTGGNTEAFF.

The V gene is TRBV19, the J gene TRBJ2-2, with 9 bases identical to TRBD1. The junction had 3 bases not matched to a gene; V was cut back by 6 bases and J by 4 bases. Germline CDR1 reads LNHDA; CDR2 reads SQIVND (reference sequence). The CDR3 has 14 residues. The CDR3 DNA is TGTGCCAGTAGAGGACAGGGGCCCACCGGGGAGCTGTTTTTT. This gives the protein CASRGQGPTGELFF.

The chain is built from TRBV15 and TRBJ2-7; 11 bases line up with TRBD1. Unmatched junction bases numbered 3, after V lost 3 bases and J lost 2 bases. CDR1 LNHNV and CDR2 YYDKDF come from the germline V gene (reference sequence). The CDR3 has 15 amino acids. The CDR3 here is CATSRDRGRAYEQYF. CDR3 DNA: TGTGCCACCAGCAGGGACAGGGGGCGCGCCTACGAGCAGTACTTC.

This rearrangement joins TRBV6-6 to TRBJ2-3; 8 bases agree with TRBD2. Germline V gives CDR1 MNHNY, CDR2 SVGAGI (reference sequence). Trimming removed 6 bases from V and 5 bases from J; junction bases left unmatched: 10. This CDR3 is 15 amino acids long. CDR3 amino acids: CASSERGWSGDTQYF. CDR3 nucleotides: TGTGCCAGCAGCGAGCGGGGGTGGTCTGGAGATACGCAGTATTTT.

The chain uses TRBV10-2 and TRBJ1-2; unclear D gene. V was trimmed by 4 bases and J by 4 bases, leaving 13 bases between them. Germline V gives CDR1 WSHSY, CDR2 SAAADI. The CDR3 has 14 amino acids. The chain's CDR3 is CASSAEDFFYGYTF. CDR3 nucleotides: TGCGCCAGCAGTGCCGAGGACTTCTTCTATGGCTACACCTTC.

The J gene is TRBJ1-5, the V gene TRBV7-3; D remains ambiguous. The CDR3 totals 14 residues. Germline CDR1 SGHTA, CDR2 FQGTGA. The germline V and J ends were trimmed by 4 bases and 3 bases, with 10 bases remaining between them. The CDR3 sequence is CASSSDSTNQPQHF. For the CDR3, the DNA is TGTGCCAGCAGCTCGGACTCTACCAATCAGCCCCAGCATTTT.

This clone was detected once. This sequence joins TRBV11-3 and TRBJ2-5, with 10 bases matching TRBD2. Trimming at V came to 5 bases and at J to 3 bases, leaving 3 bases not matched to a gene. Germline CDR1 and CDR2: SGHNT and YENEEA. CDR3 length: 14 amino acids. CDR3 DNA sequence: TGTGCCAGCAGCCCCGGGACTAGCGAAGAGACCCAGTACTTC. This encodes CASSPGTSEETQYF.

V gene TRBV27 combines with J gene TRBJ2-1; 10 bases fit TRBD2. The V gene's germline CDR1 is MNHEY and CDR2 SMNVEV (reference sequence). V lost 2 bases to trimming and J lost 10 bases; unmatched junction nucleotides: 17. The CDR3 runs 18 residues. The CDR3 sequence is CASSLGPPGLATGHEQFF. CDR3 in DNA: TGTGCCAGCAGTTTAGGGCCGCCGGGACTAGCGACCGGTCACGAGCAGTTCTTC.

The chain has TRBV19 and TRBJ2-3; D remains unclear. Germline V gene sequence: CDR1 LNHDA, CDR2 SQIVND (reference sequence). Trimming cost V 5 bases and J 3 bases, with 9 bases left between them. This CDR3 is 13 amino acids long. The CDR3 DNA reads as TGTGCCAGTAGTCAGGCTGGGACAGATACGCAGTATTTT. Its translation: CASSQAGTDTQYF.

The chain uses TRBV27 and TRBJ2-7; a possible D gene is TRBD2 (6 bases). The CDR3 sequence is 10 residues long. Per germline, CDR1 MNHEY and CDR2 SMNVEV (reference sequence). The V gene lost 8 bases and the J gene lost 7 bases, with 9 bases spanning the gap. The DNA for the CDR3 is TGTGCCAGCCTAGGAGGGGAGCAGTACTTC. Protein product: CASLGGEQYF.

V and J are TRBV6-5 and TRBJ2-1; perhaps TRBD2 as D (6 bases). Trimming took off 2 bases at V and 0 bases at J, with 8 bases between the two ends. This CDR3 has 15 residues. Germline V gives CDR1 MNHEY, CDR2 SVGAGI. The CDR3: CASSYDGSSYNEQFF. Here the CDR3 DNA reads TGTGCCAGCAGTTACGACGGGAGCTCCTACAATGAGCAGTTCTTC.

This clone has a count of ten or more. The chain carries TRBV28 and TRBJ2-7; the D is unclear. V was cut by 3 bases and J by 0 bases, with 6 bases left in between. Germline-derived CDR1 and CDR2 are MDHEN and SYDVKM. The CDR3 has 13 residues. The CDR3, as DNA: TGTGCCAGCAGTTTGGAGCTCTCCTACGAGCAGTACTTC. Its translation: CASSLELSYEQYF.

The chain has TRBV30 and TRBJ2-3, with 7 bases fitting TRBD2. Germline V gene sequence: CDR1 GTSNPN, CDR2 SVGIG (reference sequence). The junction had 13 bases not matched to a gene; V was cut back by 0 bases and J by 4 bases. The CDR3 has 17 residues. The CDR3 nucleotides read TGTGCCTGGAGTGTACGGGCTTTGGGGGGGGTTGCAGATACGCAGTATTTT. Protein product: CAWSVRALGGVADTQYF.

With regard to this clone: The same CDR3 is also encoded by other DNA sequences in this sample. The chain carries TRBV4-1 and TRBJ2-7; 7 nucleotides agree with TRBD2. Per the germline V gene, CDR1 is MGHRA and CDR2 is YSYEKL. There are 14 residues in the CDR3. V shed 3 bases, J shed 7 bases, and the junction held 9 bases outside the gene matches. The chain's CDR3 is CASSQGRLAGEQYF. The CDR3 nucleotides are TGCGCCAGCAGCCAGGGGAGACTAGCTGGTGAGCAGTACTTC.